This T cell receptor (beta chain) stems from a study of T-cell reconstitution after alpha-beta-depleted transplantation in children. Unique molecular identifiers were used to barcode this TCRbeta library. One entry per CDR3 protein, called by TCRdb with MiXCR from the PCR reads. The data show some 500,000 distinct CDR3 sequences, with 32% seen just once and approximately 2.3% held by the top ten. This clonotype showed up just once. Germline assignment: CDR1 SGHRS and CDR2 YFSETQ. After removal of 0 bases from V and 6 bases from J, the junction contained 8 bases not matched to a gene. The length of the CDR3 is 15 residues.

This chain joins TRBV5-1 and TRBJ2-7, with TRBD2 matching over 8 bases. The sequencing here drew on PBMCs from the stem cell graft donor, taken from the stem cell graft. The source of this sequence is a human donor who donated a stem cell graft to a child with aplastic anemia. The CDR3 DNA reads TGCGCCAGCAGCTTGGAGGCTAGCGGGCGTGTCGAGCAGTACTTC. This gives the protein CASSLEASGRVEQYF.